This is a list of T cell receptor beta chains from one sample in a study of blood T cells in healthy people across ages. Each CDR3 protein is one row after TCRdb ran MiXCR on the 5' RACE reads. The table lists hundreds of thousands of distinct CDR3 sequences, roughly 50% of them singletons. Material for sequencing was blood. The receptors derive from a woman in her fifties or sixties in good health. CDR3s include the opening cysteine and the closing phenylalanine or tryptophan. The order of the fields is V gene, clone size, D gene, CDR3 protein. A D gene is named only where the DNA matches it firmly. Not all rows give a size; the values are once, few, many and, for expanded clones, a class.

>TRBV5-5|.|.
CASSTAGTPRGYTF
>TRBV29-1|.|.
CSVKGGGVAGEQYF
>TRBV12-3/TRBV12-4|.|TRBD1
CASSRGQGLTYEQYF
>TRBV7-2|.|TRBD2
CASSPRGRAGTGELFF
>TRBV7-3|.|.
CVSSLFGNEQFF
>TRBV5-1|.|.
CASSPQFGAGTEAFF
>TRBV20-1|.|.
CSARDPELPAKNIQYF
>TRBV29-1|.|.
CSVDGSDTDTQYF
>TRBV6-1|many|TRBD2
CASSQTPGLAGGSTDTQYF
>TRBV7-2|.|.
CASSSVGGSTYNEQFF
>TRBV12-3/TRBV12-4|many|.
CASSSLGDTEAFF
>TRBV7-9|.|TRBD2
CASSSSSGRGVLTF
>TRBV10-3|.|.
CAISKRQDNSPLHF
>TRBV5-1|few|TRBD2
CASNSGSVGTDTQYF
>TRBV12-3/TRBV12-4|.|.
CASRSRSGEQFF
>TRBV18|.|TRBD1
CASSPSGQGSEQYF